The 18 T cell receptor beta chains listed next were all sequenced from one sample in a study of Tregs in tolerant kidney transplant recipients. Related graft donors supplied nonmyeloablative bone marrow transplants, and mixed chimerism was transient. Clones were sequenced by immunoSEQ multiplex PCR, and TCRdb holds only the in-frame ones, with some missing. The sample table includes about 23,000 clones. Sequences were derived from CD4+ T cells from blood (PBMCs), sampled 6 months after the transplant. Receptors were obtained from a human patient who received a combined kidney and bone marrow transplant. Among the T cells, some may be from the graft donor.

A word on this clone: The sequence runs out 3 residues before the end of the CDR3; the remainder is reconstructed from the germline J gene. V and J are TRBV5-1 and TRBJ2-1, with 8 bases lining up with TRBD2. This CDR3 region has 15 residues. J was trimmed by 9 bases and V by 4 bases; bases with no gene match: 12. From germline, CDR1 is SGHRS and CDR2 YFSETQ. The part of the CDR3 DNA that was read is TGCGCCAGCAGCCCCCCGGGACTAGGGTTTGGTGAG. This gives the protein CASSPPGLGFGE. From start to end, the CDR3 is CASSPPGLGFGEQFF.

About this clone: The read stops 3 residues short of the end of the CDR3; the missing end is completed from the germline J gene. The chain employs TRBV5-1 and TRBJ1-2, with 9 bases that match TRBD1. Per the germline V gene, CDR1 is SGHRS and CDR2 is YFSETQ. Trimming took 4 bases from V and 4 from J; bases not matched to a gene: 8. This CDR3 comprises 15 residues. CDR3 sequence reads: CASSTTGTGFYGYTF. The sequenced part of the CDR3 DNA is TGCGCCAGCAGCACGACCGGGACAGGGTTCTATGGC.

A note on this clone: The read stops 3 residues short of the end of the CDR3; the missing end is completed from the germline J gene. The chain links TRBV5-1 to TRBJ2-5, with TRBD2 matching over 10 bases. The CDR3 runs 15 residues. V shed 4 bases and J 6 bases; nucleotides not matched to a gene: 9. Germline values: CDR1 SGHRS, CDR2 YFSETQ. This CDR3 reads CASSPSGGAPKTQYF. CDR3 DNA (partial): TGCGCCAGCAGCCCAAGCGGGGGGGCCCCAAAGACC.

Note on this clone: The read gets to within 3 residues of the CDR3 end, and the germline J gene fills in the rest. The chain joins TRBV13 to TRBJ2-3, with 9 bases aligning to TRBD2. Germline values: CDR1 PRHDT, CDR2 FYEKMQ (reference sequence). The V and J ends lost 2 bases and 5 bases, in that order; junction bases with no gene match: 8. This CDR3 has 16 amino acids. The CDR3 bases that were read are TGTGCCAGCAGCTTACGAAGCGGGGGGCCTAGAGATACG. Amino acid sequence: CASSLRSGGPRDT. From start to end, the CDR3 is CASSLRSGGPRDTQYF.

A remark on this clone: The CDR3 is cut off 3 residues early in the read; its end comes from the germline J gene. The rearrangement links TRBV7-6 to TRBJ1-6; TRBD1 aligns across 10 bases. CDR1 and CDR2 from the germline V gene are SGHVS and FNYEAQ. Trimming removed 5 bases from V and 10 bases from J; junction bases left unmatched: 5. The CDR3 runs 14 residues. The CDR3 sequence is CASSRDRGRSPLHF. The DNA read from the CDR3 is TGTGCCAGCAGCCGGGACAGGGGCCGGTCACCC.

Points on this clone: The CDR3 goes on 3 residues after the read ends, and that part is filled in from the germline J gene. The chain couples TRBV5-6 to TRBJ2-5, with TRBD2 matching 8 bases. CDR3 length: 13 amino acids. CDR1 is SGHDT and CDR2 is YYEEEE in the germline V gene. The trim removed 2 bases at V and 4 bases at J, leaving 1 base unmatched. The sequenced CDR3 bases are TGTGCCAGCAGCTTCGCGGGGGGAGAGACC. Translated, it gives CASSFAGGET. The full CDR3 sequence reads CASSFAGGETQYF. Full variable domain (rest looked up from reference TRBV5-6 and TRBJ2-5): DAGVTQSPTHLIKTRGQQVTLRCSPKSGHDTVSWYQQALGQGPQFIFQYYEEEERQRGNFPDRFSGHQFPNYSSELNVNALLLGDSALYLCASSFAGGETQYFGPGTRLLVL.

A remark on this clone: From the germline J gene comes the end of the CDR3, since the read stops 3 residues before it. The J gene is TRBJ1-4, the V gene TRBV29-1; D is perhaps TRBD1 (6 bases). The ends were cut back, 7 bases at V and 8 bases at J, with 17 bases in the middle. The CDR3 consists of 13 residues. The germline V gene has CDR1 SQVTM and CDR2 ANQGSEA. CDR3 DNA (partial): TGCAGCGCCGAACAGGGTCGAGGGGAAAAA. Its translation is CSAEQGRGEK. The whole CDR3 reads CSAEQGRGEKLFF.

As concerns this clone: The read is 3 residues too short to cover the CDR3 end, so that end is filled in from the germline J gene. The chain is built from TRBV6-2 or TRBV6-3 and TRBJ1-5; no firm D call. V dropped 0 bases and J dropped 6 bases, with 9 bases sitting between them. Germline-derived CDR1 and CDR2 are MNHEY and SVGEGT. This CDR3 contains 14 residues. The DNA read from the CDR3 is TGTGCCAGCAGTTACTCGGGCAGTAGTCAGCCC. Translation: CASSYSGSSQP. Given in full, the CDR3 is CASSYSGSSQPQHF.

Note on this clone: With the read ending 3 residues before the CDR3 end, the germline J gene is used to fill in that end. The chain is built from TRBV5-1 and TRBJ2-5; the D gene is possibly TRBD2 (6 bases). Germline V gene data show CDR1 as SGHRS and CDR2 as YFSETQ. V lost 0 bases and J lost 4, with 16 bases in between. This CDR3 has 16 residues. Incomplete CDR3 DNA: TGCGCCAGCAGCTTGGATGTAGCGGATTCACCAGAGACC. Translating it yields CASSLDVADSPET. In full, the CDR3 reads CASSLDVADSPETQYF. The full variable domain, its missing parts supplied by reference TRBV5-1 and TRBJ2-5, is KAGVTQTPRYLIKTRGQQVTLSCSPISGHRSVSWYQQTPGQGLQFLFEYFSETQRNKGNFPGRFSGRQFSNSRSEMNVSTLELGDSALYLCASSLDVADSPETQYFGPGTRLLVL.

Points on this clone: Sequencing ends 3 residues short of the CDR3 end; the germline J gene provides the rest. This chain uses TRBV10-3 with TRBJ2-3; TRBD2 matches 7 bases. This CDR3 region has 16 residues. The V and J ends lost 7 bases and 0 bases, in that order; junction bases with no gene match: 10. Germline V CDR1 and CDR2: ENHRY, SYGVKD. The CDR3 sequence is CAITEGGDMSTDTQYF. The sequenced CDR3 bases are TGTGCCATCACCGAGGGAGGGGATATGAGCACAGATACG.

As for this clone: The read gets to within 3 residues of the CDR3 end, and the germline J gene fills in the rest. The rearrangement links TRBV19 to TRBJ2-5; D is possibly TRBD1 or TRBD2 (5 bases each). The CDR3 sequence is 13 residues long. Trimming took off 7 bases at V and 5 bases at J, with 14 bases between the two ends. Germline CDR1 reads LNHDA; CDR2 reads SQIVND (reference sequence). CDR3: CASTLPEGETQYF. The sequenced part of the CDR3 DNA is TGTGCCAGTACCCTCCCCGAGGGGGAGACC.

A note on this clone: The CDR3 end lies 3 residues beyond the end of the read and is filled in from the germline J gene. The genes are TRBV5-1 and TRBJ2-3; the match to TRBD2 covers 8 bases. V shed 4 bases and J 1 base; nucleotides not matched to a gene: 11. The length of the CDR3 is 17 residues. The V gene's germline CDR1 is SGHRS and CDR2 YFSETQ. This CDR3 reads CASSLNRGGRGTDTQYF. CDR3 bases read: TGCGCCAGCAGCCTTAACCGGGGGGGCCGAGGCACAGATACG.

Note on this clone: Read coverage stops 3 residues before the CDR3 terminus; the germline J gene supplies the remainder. This chain links TRBV7-2 with TRBJ1-2; 9 nucleotides match TRBD1. This CDR3 region has 13 residues. With 6 bases clipped from V and 4 bases from J, the junction kept 3 bases outside the gene matches. Germline V gene sequence: CDR1 SGHTA, CDR2 FQGNSA. The CDR3 here is CASRGQGSYGYTF. The part of the CDR3 DNA that was read is TGTGCCAGCAGGGGACAGGGATCCTATGGC.

About this clone itself: From the germline J gene comes the end of the CDR3, since the read stops 3 residues before it. This chain uses TRBV20-1 with TRBJ1-5; 8 bases map to TRBD1. The CDR3 runs 16 residues. V was clipped by 0 bases and J by 2 bases; unmatched bases: 6. Germline V gene lookup returns CDR1 DFQATT and CDR2 SNEGSKA (reference sequence). Incomplete CDR3 DNA: TGCAGTGCTAGAGATCGAAGGACAGGGCGCAATCAGCCC. It translates to CSARDRRTGRNQP. The full CDR3 reads CSARDRRTGRNQPQHF.

Worth noting for this clone: The CDR3 end lies 3 residues beyond the end of the read and is filled in from the germline J gene. This chain links TRBV4-1 with TRBJ2-5, with 13 bases identical to TRBD2. CDR1 and CDR2 (germline): MGHRA, YSYEKL. This CDR3 has 17 amino acids. Trimming took 2 bases from V and 3 from J; bases not matched to a gene: 6. CDR3 bases read: TGCGCCAGCAGCCAATCTCCTGGACTAGCGGGAGAAGAGACC. It encodes CASSQSPGLAGEET. The full CDR3 reads CASSQSPGLAGEETQYF.

As regards this clone: The read halts 3 residues ahead of the CDR3 end, with the missing end drawn from the germline J gene. The chain uses TRBV30 and TRBJ1-6; D possibly corresponds to TRBD1 (5 bases). V was trimmed by 4 bases and J by 5 bases, leaving 12 bases between them. This CDR3 comprises 14 residues. Germline CDR1 is GTSNPN and CDR2 is SVGIG (reference sequence). The part of the CDR3 DNA that was read is TGTGCCTGGAACCCCGGGGGGAATAATTCACCC. Translating it yields CAWNPGGNNSP. The whole CDR3 sequence reads CAWNPGGNNSPLHF.

With respect to this clone: From the germline J gene comes the end of the CDR3, since the read stops 3 residues before it. V and J are TRBV30 and TRBJ1-3; 9 bases agree with TRBD1. The V segment lost 5 bases and the J segment 3 bases; nucleotides outside the gene matches: 2. The CDR3 is 13 amino acids. From germline, CDR1 is GTSNPN and CDR2 SVGIG (reference sequence). The CDR3 bases that were read are TGTGCCTGGGGGACAGGGAATGGAAACACC. This encodes CAWGTGNGNT. From start to end, the CDR3 is CAWGTGNGNTIYF.

About this clone itself: The read comes to an end 3 residues before the CDR3 does, leaving the germline J gene to fill in the end. V is TRBV5-6 and J is TRBJ2-3; 8 nucleotides line up with TRBD1. This CDR3 comprises 15 residues. Germline-derived CDR1 and CDR2 are SGHDT and YYEEEE. The V segment lost 4 bases and the J segment 5 bases; nucleotides outside the gene matches: 9. The CDR3 is CASSGLRGQQDTQYF. The sequenced CDR3 bases are TGTGCCAGCAGCGGCCTCAGGGGGCAGCAAGATACG. The full variable domain, in which reference TRBV5-6 and TRBJ2-3 provide the parts outside the CDR3, is DAGVTQSPTHLIKTRGQQVTLRCSPKSGHDTVSWYQQALGQGPQFIFQYYEEEERQRGNFPDRFSGHQFPNYSSELNVNALLLGDSALYLCASSGLRGQQDTQYFGPGTRLTVL.